These 4 T cell receptor beta chains share one sample of origin, sequenced in a study of blood T cell repertoires in COVID-19. Repertoires were generated with immunoSEQ multiplex PCR, while TCRdb's copy carries only in-frame clones and drops some. The sample holds 150,000 to 200,000 clones; around four fifths are singletons and the top ten take approximately 3%. Material for sequencing was peripheral blood. These TCRs come from a man aged 70-80 years with acute or convalescent COVID-19.

This clone turned up a few times. V gene TRBV2 combines with J gene TRBJ2-1, with D possibly matching TRBD1 (6 bases). The CDR3 runs 15 residues. CDR1 and CDR2 from the germline V gene are SNHLY and FYNNEI. The V gene lost 10 bases and the J gene lost 5 bases, with 21 bases spanning the gap. The CDR3 DNA reads TGTGCCACCCTCCCTAGGGGGAGTTCGGACAATGAGCAGTTCTTC. It specifies CATLPRGSSDNEQFF.

The rearrangement uses TRBV11-3 and TRBJ1-2; no definite D call. There are 12 residues in the CDR3. CDR1 SGHNT and CDR2 YENEEA come from the germline V gene. V lost 5 bases and J 5 bases, leaving 9 bases between the germline ends. The CDR3 region is CASSSGEYGYTF. CDR3 sequence (DNA): TGTGCCAGCAGCAGCGGAGAGTATGGCTACACCTTC.

The rearrangement joins TRBV4-2 to TRBJ2-3, with 12 bases that match TRBD2. Germline trimming cut 0 bases from V and 1 base from J; bases unmatched to any gene: 8. The CDR3 spans 19 residues. CDR1 is LGHNA, CDR2 YNFKEQ, per germline. For the CDR3, the DNA is TGTGCCAGCAGCCAAGAAAGTTCTAGCGGGAGGGCCCGCACAGATACGCAGTATTTT. It encodes CASSQESSSGRARTDTQYF.

The CDR3: CATQRGGGVYEQFF. The CDR3 DNA reads TGTGCCACCCAAAGAGGCGGGGGGGTTTATGAGCAGTTCTTC. J is TRBJ2-1 and V is TRBV15; 9 bases match TRBD2. The junction had 10 bases not matched to a gene; V was cut back by 8 bases and J by 8 bases. Germline-derived CDR1 and CDR2 are LNHNV and YYDKDF (reference sequence). The CDR3 sequence is 14 residues long.